This T cell receptor (beta chain) came from a study of T cells in Graves' hyperthyroidism and ophthalmopathy. Study in general: Initial diagnosis, before any treatment, was when peripheral blood was collected.

Diagnostic decisions used clinical symptoms, serum thyroxine and TRAb, thyroid ultrasound and orbital computed tomography. CDR1 is SGDLS and CDR2 is YYNGEE in the germline V gene. V lost 2 bases and J lost 6; bases outside the gene matches: 7. The CDR3 has 15 amino acids. Study findings and constraints: Through a model of 13 V-J features, ophthalmopathy was separated from stable hyperthyroidism.

RNA transcripts yielded amplified TCR beta CDR3 regions. A set of HTBI primers served as the primers for a first-round RT-PCR of the TCR CDR3. TCRdb itself ran the multiplex PCR reads through MiXCR, one entry per CDR3 protein. The sample lists about half a million distinct CDR3 sequences, roughly 15% occurring once. As for this clonotype: Its specificity is not known.

This clonotype was sampled from a woman between 25 and 40 years old with Graves' ophthalmopathy. The rearrangement uses TRBV9 and TRBJ2-2, with 7 nucleotides matching TRBD1. Sequencing was performed on blood. CDR3 bases: TGTGCCAGCAGCGTTTCGACAGGGAATTCCGGGGAGCTGTTTTTT. This encodes CASSVSTGNSGELFF.